The TCR beta chain under discussion was sequenced for a study of Tregs in tolerant kidney transplant recipients. Study-wide results and limits: Activated donor B cell expansion appeared to reveal the most relevant donor-specific TCRbeta repertoire.

Germline lookup yields CDR1 MDHEN and CDR2 SYDVKM. This CDR3 contains 15 residues. Trimming at V came to 4 bases and at J to 0 bases, leaving 6 bases not matched to a gene. The repertoire was sequenced with immunoSEQ multiplex PCR; TCRdb's copy has only in-frame clones and lacks some. The top ten clones hold more than 0.3% of a sample with about 110,000 clones, roughly 89% of them seen once. On this clone itself: Its antigen is undetermined.

This clonotype was sampled from a human donor who received a combined kidney and bone marrow transplant. The input for sequencing was CD4+ T cells from blood, taken before the transplant. The chain joins TRBV28 to TRBJ2-7, with TRBD1 identical over 7 bases. CDR3 sequence: CASSSSGTVSYEQYF. The DNA for the CDR3 is TGTGCCAGCAGTTCCTCCGGGACAGTCTCCTACGAGCAGTACTTC. Using reference TRBV28 and TRBJ2-7 for the parts outside the CDR3, the full variable domain is DVKVTQSSRYLVKRTGEKVFLECVQDMDHENMFWYRQDPGLGLRLIYFSYDVKMKEKGDIPEGYSVSREKKERFSLILESASTNQTSMYLCASSSSGTVSYEQYFGPGTRLTVT.